This TCR beta chain was retrieved from a study of shared clonotypes between healthy human individuals. Clones were sequenced by immunoSEQ multiplex PCR, and TCRdb holds only the in-frame ones, with some missing. The repertoire includes approximately 1,500,000 clones, roughly 96% of them detected once, and approximately 1% sits in the top ten. This clone came up once. The CDR3 has 15 residues. The germline CDR1 and CDR2 sequences are KGHSH and LQKENI. Trimming took off 0 bases at V and 5 bases at J, with 13 bases between the two ends. The specimen sequenced was naive CD4+ T cells sorted from blood. The sample's subset: CD45RA+ positively selected. The receptor's source is a man aged 25-40 years in good health. The V call is TRBV18, the J call TRBJ1-2; the D gene is possibly TRBD1 (5 bases). The CDR3 spells CASSPPQDTGYGYTF. DNA of the CDR3: TGTGCCAGCTCACCACCACAGGACACAGGATATGGCTACACCTTC.